These 21 T cell receptor beta chains were sequenced from one sample in a study of cytotoxic CD8 clonotypes in ibrutinib-treated CLL. Clones were read by immunoSEQ multiplex PCR, and TCRdb kept only the in-frame ones, dropping some. In the table there are some 150,000 clones, over 60% of which are singletons. The specimen was PBMCs, collected after 12 months of ibrutinib treatment. These receptors all come from a human donor with chronic lymphocytic leukemia.

The rearrangement uses TRBV7-6 and TRBJ1-2, with a weak D call TRBD1 (6 bases). The V end lost 5 bases, the J end lost 6 bases, and 16 bases lay between the germline ends. Germline loops: CDR1 SGHVS, CDR2 FNYEAQ. CDR3 length: 14 residues. This CDR3 is CASSPRDILDGYTF. In DNA form, the CDR3 reads TGTGCCAGCAGCCCCAGGGACATACTAGATGGCTACACCTTC.

This CDR3 reads CASSSRYTEAFF. CDR3 in DNA: TGTGCCAGCAGTTCCCGTTACACTGAAGCTTTCTTT. The chain employs TRBV6-5 and TRBJ1-1; D uncertain. Germline lookup yields CDR1 MNHEY and CDR2 SVGAGI. The germline V and J ends were trimmed by 4 bases and 3 bases, with 6 bases remaining between them. The CDR3 is 12 residues long.

Only a few counts were recorded for this clone. CDR3 bases: TGTGCCAGCAGGCAACAGCCAGTTGGGGAGCTGTTTTTT. The encoded protein is CASRQQPVGELFF. This sequence joins TRBV14 and TRBJ2-2; D is uncertain. Trimming stripped 6 bases from V and 8 bases from J, with 13 bases between. CDR3 length: 13 residues. Germline V gene data show CDR1 as SGHDN and CDR2 as FVKESK.

The chain joins TRBV6-1 to TRBJ2-5; 7 nucleotides line up with TRBD2. Germline loops: CDR1 MNHNS, CDR2 SASEGT. J lost 2 bases, V lost 11 bases, and 8 bases had no gene match. This CDR3 contains 13 residues. In DNA form, the CDR3 reads TGTGCCGGTGAGAGCGGGAATCAAGAGACCCAGTACTTC. It translates to CAGESGNQETQYF.

The V gene is TRBV7-6, the J gene TRBJ2-2; TRBD2 matches 12 bases. J lost 8 bases, V lost 3 bases, and 13 bases had no gene match. Germline V CDR1 and CDR2: SGHVS, FNYEAQ. The CDR3 is 18 amino acids. CDR3 residues: CASSFLTSGSPTGGELFF. In DNA, the CDR3 is TGTGCCAGCAGCTTCCTGACTAGCGGGAGCCCTACGGGTGGGGAGCTGTTTTTT.

The gene calls are TRBV5-4 and TRBJ2-2; 7 bases fit TRBD1. V gave up 4 bases and J gave up 6 bases; unmatched junction bases: 12. Germline V gene sequence: CDR1 SGHNT, CDR2 YYREEE (reference sequence). CDR3 length equals 16 residues. This CDR3 reads CASSQRQGRSSGELFF. The DNA for the CDR3 is TGTGCCAGCAGCCAACGACAGGGCCGGTCTTCCGGGGAGCTGTTTTTT.

The chain employs TRBV4-2 and TRBJ2-2; D uncertain. The CDR3 has 16 amino acids. CDR1 and CDR2 (germline): LGHNA, YNFKEQ. With 0 bases removed from V and 5 bases from J, the gap between germline ends came to 13 bases. The CDR3 DNA reads as TGTGCCAGCAGCCAAGATGACTCCACGAGGACCGGGGAGCTGTTTTTT. Encoded protein: CASSQDDSTRTGELFF.

This rearrangement joins TRBV9 to TRBJ2-7; D perhaps matches TRBD2 (6 bases). Germline assignment: CDR1 SGDLS and CDR2 YYNGEE. The CDR3 is made up of 15 amino acids. The V gene lost 2 bases and the J gene lost 4 bases, with 16 bases spanning the gap. CDR3 bases: TGTGCCAGCAGCGTCTTCCCGGGTAGCGGTTACGAGCAGTACTTC. Encoded protein: CASSVFPGSGYEQYF.

The V gene is TRBV4-2, the J gene TRBJ2-3; D may be TRBD2 (5 bases). Trimming took 0 bases from V and 1 from J, leaving 14 bases between them. This CDR3 has 17 amino acids. Looked up from germline, CDR1 is LGHNA and CDR2 is YNFKEQ. The CDR3 bases are TGTGCCAGCAGCCAAGATCAGGAGACTACCCGCACAGATACGCAGTATTTT. Amino acids: CASSQDQETTRTDTQYF.

The J gene is TRBJ2-2, the V gene TRBV19; D is uncertain. The CDR3 contains 17 residues. V lost 3 bases and J 5 bases, leaving 19 bases between the germline ends. From germline, CDR1 is LNHDA and CDR2 SQIVND (reference sequence). The CDR3 loop is CASSIYSGSLGTGELFF. In DNA form, the CDR3 reads TGTGCCAGTAGTATCTATAGTGGGTCCCTTGGTACCGGGGAGCTGTTTTTT.

The V gene is TRBV5-1, the J gene TRBJ1-2; a weak D match, TRBD1 (6 bases). The ends were cut back, 1 base at V and 0 bases at J, with 10 bases in the middle. The CDR3 extends over 15 amino acids. Germline V gene sequence: CDR1 SGHRS, CDR2 YFSETQ. CDR3 bases: TGCGCCAGCAGCTTGTGGGGGGCGGCTAACTATGGCTACACCTTC. As protein: CASSLWGAANYGYTF. Variable domain in full (rest from reference TRBV5-1 and TRBJ1-2): KAGVTQTPRYLIKTRGQQVTLSCSPISGHRSVSWYQQTPGQGLQFLFEYFSETQRNKGNFPGRFSGRQFSNSRSEMNVSTLELGDSALYLCASSLWGAANYGYTFGSGTRLTVV.

The chain employs TRBV28 and TRBJ2-7; D is uncertain. The CDR3 sequence is 14 residues long. Germline V gene sequence: CDR1 MDHEN, CDR2 SYDVKM. V lost 6 bases, J lost 7 bases, and 19 bases lay in between. The CDR3 DNA sequence: TGTGCCAGCAGAATGCCAGACACCAAGTTAGAGCAGTACTTC. Its translation: CASRMPDTKLEQYF.

The V call is TRBV5-6, the J call TRBJ1-5; D not resolved. Per germline, CDR1 SGHDT and CDR2 YYEEEE. The V and J ends lost 1 base and 5 bases respectively, with 10 bases between them. This CDR3 spans 14 amino acids. CDR3 DNA: TGTGCCAGCAGCTTGCCTGGTGGGGATCAGCCCCAGCATTTT. Protein product: CASSLPGGDQPQHF.

The J gene is TRBJ1-1, the V gene TRBV19, with D possibly TRBD1 on 5 matching bases. Per the germline V gene, CDR1 is LNHDA and CDR2 is SQIVND (reference sequence). This CDR3 comprises 15 residues. The V and J ends lost 2 bases and 2 bases respectively, with 12 bases between them. The CDR3 DNA is TGTGCCAGTAGTATAAGGTTCGGGGGTAACACTGAAGCTTTCTTT. Its protein is CASSIRFGGNTEAFF.

J is TRBJ1-5 and V is TRBV6-5; a weak D match, TRBD1 (5 bases). Germline V gives CDR1 MNHEY, CDR2 SVGAGI. Trimming took off 6 bases at V and 5 bases at J, with 11 bases between the two ends. The CDR3 runs to 13 residues. The CDR3 protein is CASSSDRDQPQHF. CDR3 DNA: TGTGCCAGCAGCTCCGACAGAGATCAGCCCCAGCATTTT.

The gene calls are TRBV6-5 and TRBJ1-2; D unclear. The CDR3 is 13 residues long. V lost 0 bases and J lost 6, with 8 bases in between. Germline V CDR1 and CDR2: MNHEY, SVGAGI. The CDR3 DNA is TGTGCCAGCAGTTACTCGTTGGCGGATGGCTACACCTTC. This codes for CASSYSLADGYTF.

The CDR3 DNA follows: TGCGCCAGCAACCCGGACAGGACTGGAAACACCATATATTTT. It yields the protein CASNPDRTGNTIYF. This rearrangement joins TRBV5-1 to TRBJ1-3; 7 bases are a match to TRBD1. Germline CDR1 is SGHRS and CDR2 is YFSETQ. Unmatched junction bases numbered 5, after V lost 6 bases and J lost 2 bases. CDR3 size: 14 residues.

The chain uses TRBV10-3 and TRBJ2-3, with D perhaps matching TRBD1 or TRBD2 (5 bases each). The CDR3 spans 15 residues. The germline V gene encodes CDR1 ENHRY and CDR2 SYGVKD. Trimming took 3 bases from V and 6 from J, leaving 16 bases between them. This CDR3 is CAISDIYEGLDTQYF. CDR3 nucleotides: TGTGCCATCAGTGATATTTACGAGGGGTTGGATACGCAGTATTTT.

Only one count was recorded for this clone. The chain joins TRBV9 to TRBJ2-1, with 13 nucleotides matching TRBD2. Germline lookup yields CDR1 SGDLS and CDR2 YYNGEE. The junction had 4 bases not matched to a gene; V was cut back by 3 bases and J by 7 bases. The CDR3 runs 15 residues. DNA for the CDR3: TGTGCCAGCAGCGCGGGACTAGCGGGATCGAATGAGCAGTTCTTC. Residues: CASSAGLAGSNEQFF.

The rearrangement uses TRBV7-9 and TRBJ1-2; 10 bases agree with TRBD1. J lost 4 bases, V lost 5 bases, and 7 bases had no gene match. Germline CDR1 SEHNR, CDR2 FQNEAQ (reference sequence). The CDR3 totals 15 residues. CDR3 amino acids: CASSLTGQGIYGYTF. The CDR3 region has the DNA TGTGCCAGCAGCCTAACGGGACAGGGGATCTATGGCTACACCTTC. The whole variable domain, filled in from reference TRBV7-9 and TRBJ1-2, reads DTGVSQNPRHKITKRGQNVTFRCDPISEHNRLYWYRQTLGQGPEFLTYFQNEAQLEKSRLLSDRFSAERPKGSFSTLEIQRTEQGDSAMYLCASSLTGQGIYGYTFGSGTRLTVV.

This chain links TRBV18 with TRBJ1-5; 7 bases agree with TRBD1. Germline trimming cut 1 base from V and 2 bases from J; bases unmatched to any gene: 11. The length of the CDR3 is 18 residues. Germline lookup yields CDR1 KGHSH and CDR2 LQKENI. The CDR3 protein is CASSPLAAGGSGNQPQHF. CDR3 DNA: TGTGCCAGCTCACCACTCGCGGCAGGGGGTTCGGGCAATCAGCCCCAGCATTTT.